These 25 T cell receptor beta chains came from one sample sequenced in a study of cytomegalovirus exposure and HLA in healthy donors. In the PCR, 60 Vbeta and 13 Jbeta primers were used. Generated by immunoSEQ multiplex PCR, the TCRdb table keeps only in-frame clones and is missing some. The sample table includes roughly 200,000 clones. The source material was PBMCs. All receptors derive from a man in his thirties or forties in good health and CMV-seronegative.

The chain employs TRBV7-2 and TRBJ1-1; D possibly corresponds to TRBD1 (5 bases). Germline V gene sequence: CDR1 SGHTA, CDR2 FQGNSA. CDR3 size: 15 residues. V lost 3 bases to trimming and J lost 1 base, with 12 bases between them. CDR3 in DNA: TGTGCCAGCAGCTTCTCGACAGACAGGAACACTGAAGCTTTCTTT. It translates to CASSFSTDRNTEAFF.

J is TRBJ1-2 and V is TRBV19; 8 nucleotides agree with TRBD1. This CDR3 spans 15 amino acids. J gave up 8 bases and V 3 bases, and 11 bases lay outside the gene matches. The germline gives CDR1 LNHDA, CDR2 SQIVND (reference sequence). The CDR3 spells CASSIINQGAQGYTF. CDR3 nucleotide sequence: TGTGCCAGTAGTATCATCAACCAGGGGGCGCAGGGCTACACCTTC.

The chain recombines TRBV14 with TRBJ1-4, with D tentatively TRBD1 (5 bases). The length of the CDR3 is 14 residues. Germline values: CDR1 SGHDN, CDR2 FVKESK. The germline V and J ends were trimmed by 0 bases and 8 bases, with 10 bases remaining between them. The CDR3 reads CASSQEWGREKLFF. CDR3 sequence (DNA): TGTGCCAGCAGCCAAGAGTGGGGCAGGGAAAAACTGTTTTTT.

The V and J genes are TRBV7-2 and TRBJ2-3; D ambiguous. In germline, CDR1 is SGHTA, CDR2 FQGNSA. The V and J ends lost 3 bases and 9 bases respectively, with 19 bases between them. This CDR3 spans 15 amino acids. The CDR3 nucleotides are TGTGCCAGCAGCTTCACACCAAACCCACAGATGACGCAGTATTTT. The encoded protein is CASSFTPNPQMTQYF.

V usage is TRBV27 and J usage is TRBJ2-6; TRBD2 matches at 15 bases. The trim removed 7 bases at V and 4 bases at J, leaving 5 bases unmatched. The CDR3 is 17 residues long. The germline V gene encodes CDR1 MNHEY and CDR2 SMNVEV (reference sequence). The CDR3 protein is CASTGTSGRRGANVLTF. In DNA, the CDR3 is TGTGCCAGCACCGGGACTAGCGGGAGGAGAGGGGCCAACGTCCTGACTTTC.

In regard to this clone: The junction differs from germline at one of its ends, possibly a read error. Other nucleotide sequences in the sample specify the same CDR3. The rearrangement links TRBV27 to TRBJ2-7; possibly TRBD1 for D (5 bases). The CDR3 spans 13 residues. From germline, CDR1 is MNHEY and CDR2 SMNVEV (reference sequence). For the CDR3, the DNA is TGTGCTAGCAGTTTAGGGGCCGCGTACGAGCAGTACTTC. Its protein is CASSLGAAYEQYF.

This chain joins TRBV11-1 and TRBJ1-1; possibly TRBD1 for D (6 bases). CDR1 SGHAT and CDR2 FQDESV come from the germline V gene (reference sequence). CDR3 length equals 14 residues. Between the trimmed V and J ends, which lost 4 bases and 5 bases, there was a span of 14 bases. The CDR3 sequence is CASSYHLQGTEAFF. In DNA, the CDR3 is TGTGCCAGCAGCTACCACCTCCAGGGGACTGAAGCTTTCTTT.

The chain carries TRBV7-9 and TRBJ2-3, with TRBD2 identical over 12 bases. This CDR3 region has 17 residues. The V segment lost 4 bases and the J segment 6 bases; nucleotides outside the gene matches: 11. Germline V lookup: CDR1 SEHNR, CDR2 FQNEAQ (reference sequence). The CDR3 DNA follows: TGTGCCAGCAGCTCAACCGGACTAGCGGGATTAGGTGATACGCAGTATTTT. This encodes CASSSTGLAGLGDTQYF.

The V call is TRBV7-2, the J call TRBJ2-1, with D perhaps TRBD2 (6 bases). This CDR3 has 16 amino acids. Trimming cost V 1 base and J 9 bases, with 19 bases left between them. CDR1 and CDR2 from the germline V gene are SGHTA and FQGNSA. The CDR3 nucleotides read TGTGCCAGCAGCTTAGTTCTACTAGCATTGGGTGTTGAGCAGTTCTTC. It translates to CASSLVLLALGVEQFF.

The chain uses TRBV30 and TRBJ2-7; 8 bases line up with TRBD1. V shed 0 bases, J shed 4 bases, and the junction held 8 bases outside the gene matches. Germline V CDR1 and CDR2: GTSNPN, SVGIG (reference sequence). CDR3 length: 15 residues. CDR3 loop: CAWSVVGRGQYEQYF. For the CDR3, the DNA is TGTGCCTGGAGTGTAGTAGGCAGGGGGCAGTACGAGCAGTACTTC.

The V call is TRBV10-3, the J call TRBJ2-3; D gene uncertain. Germline CDR1 is ENHRY and CDR2 is SYGVKD. The CDR3 contains 15 residues. The V and J ends lost 6 bases and 0 bases respectively, with 13 bases between them. CDR3: CAIRDTVSSTDTQYF. The DNA of the CDR3 is TGTGCCATCAGAGACACAGTGTCTAGCACAGATACGCAGTATTTT.

As for this clone: A read error may account for a junction end that differs from germline. The chain links TRBV5-1 to TRBJ1-4; the D gene is possibly TRBD1 (6 bases). The CDR3 loop spans 15 amino acids. CDR1 and CDR2 from the germline V gene are SGHRS and YFSETQ. The CDR3 DNA is TGCGCCAGCAGCTTGGCCAGGGGCACTAATGAAAAACTGCTTTTT. Translated, it gives CASSLARGTNEKLLF.

The V gene is TRBV9, the J gene TRBJ1-2; 7 bases fit TRBD1. The V segment lost 0 bases and the J segment 4 bases; nucleotides outside the gene matches: 6. The CDR3 consists of 15 residues. Germline values: CDR1 SGDLS, CDR2 YYNGEE. The CDR3 bases are TGTGCCAGCAGCGTAGGTGGAGGGGGCGCCTATGGCTACACCTTC. It yields the protein CASSVGGGGAYGYTF.

This rearrangement joins TRBV7-9 to TRBJ1-1, with TRBD1 identical over 7 bases. V lost 5 bases, J lost 1 base, and 4 bases stayed unmatched. Germline loops: CDR1 SEHNR, CDR2 FQNEAQ (reference sequence). The CDR3 has 14 amino acids. The CDR3 spells CASSRDSWNTEAFF. CDR3 coding DNA: TGTGCCAGCAGCAGGGACAGCTGGAACACTGAAGCTTTCTTT.

The J gene is TRBJ2-7, the V gene TRBV19, with D possibly TRBD2 on 7 matching bases. The CDR3 has 14 amino acids. From germline, CDR1 is LNHDA and CDR2 SQIVND (reference sequence). The ends were cut back, 1 base at V and 2 bases at J, with 9 bases in the middle. CDR3 sequence (DNA): TGTGCCAGTAGTATAGTAGGGGGGGCCTACGAGCAGTACTTC. Protein: CASSIVGGAYEQYF.

The gene calls are TRBV5-1 and TRBJ1-1; D may be TRBD1 (6 bases). CDR3 length: 14 residues. V was cut by 1 base and J by 10 bases, with 17 bases left in between. Germline CDR1 is SGHRS and CDR2 is YFSETQ. The CDR3 coding sequence is TGCGCCAGCAGCTTGCAGGGTCAGGGGAGAGGAGCTTTCTTT. Translated, it gives CASSLQGQGRGAFF.

This chain joins TRBV5-4 and TRBJ1-3; no clear D. The CDR3 is made up of 15 amino acids. Germline V gene lookup returns CDR1 SGHNT and CDR2 YYREEE (reference sequence). Trimming removed 0 bases from V and 8 bases from J, with 15 bases in between. CDR3 amino acids: CASSLEKGPGDTIYF. CDR3 DNA sequence: TGTGCCAGCAGCTTGGAAAAGGGCCCCGGGGACACCATATATTTT.

The rearrangement uses TRBV5-8 and TRBJ2-5; D is ambiguous. The better agreement between TRBJ2-7 and the DNA end casts doubt on the J call. The CDR3 runs to 14 residues. Germline-derived CDR1 and CDR2 are SGHTS and YDEGEE. CDR3 loop: CASSFGGISYEQYF. The CDR3, as DNA: TGTGCCAGCAGCTTTGGCGGCATCTCCTACGAGCAGTACTTC.

This sequence joins TRBV19 and TRBJ2-1; 7 bases are a match to TRBD1. Germline V gene sequence: CDR1 LNHDA, CDR2 SQIVND (reference sequence). This CDR3 is 13 amino acids long. V lost 4 bases and J lost 6; bases outside the gene matches: 3. In DNA, the CDR3 is TGTGCCAGTAGTAGAAGGACAGGCAATGAGCAGTTCTTC. Encoded protein: CASSRRTGNEQFF.

This chain uses TRBV5-8 with TRBJ1-5, with D possibly TRBD1 on 6 matching bases. The CDR3 is 17 residues long. V lost 2 bases, J lost 3 bases, and 18 bases lay in between. CDR1 is SGHTS and CDR2 is YDEGEE in the germline V gene. The CDR3 reads CASSFQRRGGDNQPQHF. In DNA, the CDR3 is TGTGCCAGCAGCTTCCAGAGGAGGGGGGGAGACAATCAGCCCCAGCATTTT.

A note on this clone: The junction shows a germline mismatch at one end, possibly a read error. The chain joins TRBV6-1 to TRBJ2-3, with 12 bases aligning to TRBD2. Germline V gene data show CDR1 as MNHNS and CDR2 as SASEGT. The CDR3 totals 16 residues. This CDR3 reads CASSEILAGGTDTQYF. Written as DNA, the CDR3 is TGTGCCAGCAGTGAGATACTAGCGGGGGGCACTGATACGCAGTATTTT.

This chain joins TRBV7-3 and TRBJ2-1; 10 bases are a match to TRBD1. The CDR3 is 16 residues long. The ends lost 6 bases at V and 2 bases at J; junction bases unmatched: 7. Germline CDR1 SGHTA, CDR2 FQGTGA. In DNA form, the CDR3 reads TGTGCCAGCAGTTCGGACAGGGGGTTAACCTACAATGAGCAGTTCTTC. It is translated as CASSSDRGLTYNEQFF.

The chain links TRBV19 to TRBJ1-1; TRBD1 aligns across 9 bases. CDR1 is LNHDA, CDR2 SQIVND, per germline (reference sequence). This CDR3 is built from 17 residues. Losses at the gene ends were 2 bases for V and 0 bases for J; bases not matched to a gene: 7. CDR3 residues: CASSIRKGQGLNTEAFF. The CDR3 DNA reads as TGTGCCAGTAGTATAAGAAAAGGACAGGGGTTGAACACTGAAGCTTTCTTT. Drawing the rest from reference TRBV19 and TRBJ1-1, the complete variable domain is DGGITQSPKYLFRKEGQNVTLSCEQNLNHDAMYWYRQDPGQGLRLIYYSQIVNDFQKGDIAEGYSVSREKKESFPLTVTSAQKNPTAFYLCASSIRKGQGLNTEAFFGQGTRLTVV.

The chain is built from TRBV28 and TRBJ2-7; the match to TRBD1 covers 12 bases. The V gene's germline CDR1 is MDHEN and CDR2 SYDVKM. The CDR3 extends over 18 amino acids. V trimming: 3 bases; J trimming: 7 bases; junction bases outside the gene matches: 16. The CDR3 is CASSLGTGGSLWAREQYF. The CDR3 region has the DNA TGTGCCAGCAGTTTGGGGACAGGGGGCTCTCTCTGGGCGCGTGAGCAGTACTTC.

The chain employs TRBV28 and TRBJ2-2, with a possible D match to TRBD2 (6 bases). The V gene's germline CDR1 is MDHEN and CDR2 SYDVKM. This CDR3 is 16 amino acids long. The V gene lost 4 bases and the J gene lost 1 base, with 13 bases spanning the gap. The CDR3 here is CASSSGGSGNTGELFF. DNA for the CDR3: TGTGCCAGCAGTTCCGGTGGTAGCGGGAACACCGGGGAGCTGTTTTTT. The variable domain in full, with the rest retrieved from reference TRBV28 and TRBJ2-2, is DVKVTQSSRYLVKRTGEKVFLECVQDMDHENMFWYRQDPGLGLRLIYFSYDVKMKEKGDIPEGYSVSREKKERFSLILESASTNQTSMYLCASSSGGSGNTGELFFGEGSRLTVL.